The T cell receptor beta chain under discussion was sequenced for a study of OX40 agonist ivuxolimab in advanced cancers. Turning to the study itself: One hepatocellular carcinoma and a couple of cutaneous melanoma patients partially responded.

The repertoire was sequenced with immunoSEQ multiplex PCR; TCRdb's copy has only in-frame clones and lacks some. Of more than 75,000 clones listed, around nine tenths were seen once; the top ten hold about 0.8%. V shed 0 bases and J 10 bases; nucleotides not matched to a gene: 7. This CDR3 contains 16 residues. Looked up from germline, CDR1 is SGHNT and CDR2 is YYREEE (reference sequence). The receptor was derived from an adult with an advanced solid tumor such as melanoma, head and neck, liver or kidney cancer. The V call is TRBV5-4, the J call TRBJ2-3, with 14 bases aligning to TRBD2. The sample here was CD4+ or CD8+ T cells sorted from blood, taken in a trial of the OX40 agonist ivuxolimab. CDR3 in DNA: TGTGCCAGCAGCTTGGACCCTGGGACTAGCGGGAGTCCGCAGTATTTT. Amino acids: CASSLDPGTSGSPQYF.